This is a list of T cell receptor beta chains from one sample in a study of T cells in Graves' hyperthyroidism and ophthalmopathy. TCRdb analysed the multiplex PCR reads with MiXCR anew, one entry per CDR3 protein. The table lists approximately 500,000 distinct CDR3 sequences, 35% to 55% of them singletons. Sequencing was carried out using peripheral blood or thyroid tissue (not recorded which). The receptor source for this set is a woman aged 18-29 years with Graves' hyperthyroidism. Both conserved end residues are part of each CDR3. A D gene is named only where the DNA matches it firmly.

V	D	J	CDR3
TRBV10-2	-	TRBJ1-5	CASSETRVRQETQHF
TRBV19	TRBD1	TRBJ1-6	CASTLRTGGNSPLHF
TRBV29-1	-	TRBJ2-7	CSFPGSFEQYF
TRBV7-9	-	TRBJ1-1	CASSLIRGGTEAFF
TRBV2	TRBD1	TRBJ1-5	CASKLTGGVNQPQHF
TRBV27	TRBD2	TRBJ2-5	CASSPGTSGRLETQYF
TRBV7-1	-	TRBJ1-2	CASTPGTYGYTF
TRBV5-8	-	TRBJ1-6	CASSFGLKNSPLHF
TRBV30	TRBD1	TRBJ1-4	CAWSVGGGEKLFF
TRBV6-6	TRBD1	TRBJ1-1	CASRVDRAEAFF
TRBV29-1	TRBD1	TRBJ2-3	CSEGQGSADTQYF
TRBV7-8	-	TRBJ2-3	CASSSNTGTQYF